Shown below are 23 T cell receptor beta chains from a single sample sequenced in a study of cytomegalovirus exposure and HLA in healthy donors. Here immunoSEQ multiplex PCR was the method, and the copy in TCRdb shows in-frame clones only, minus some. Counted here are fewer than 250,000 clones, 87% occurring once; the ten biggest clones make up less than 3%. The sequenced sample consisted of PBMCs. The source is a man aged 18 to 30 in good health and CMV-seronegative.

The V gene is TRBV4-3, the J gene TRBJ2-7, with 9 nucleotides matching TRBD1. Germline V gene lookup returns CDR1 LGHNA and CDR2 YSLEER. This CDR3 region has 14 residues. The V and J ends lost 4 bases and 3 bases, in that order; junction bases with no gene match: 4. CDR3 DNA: TGCGCCAGCAGCCTAGGGACAGGGAGCTACGAGCAGTACTTC. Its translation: CASSLGTGSYEQYF.

The CDR3 coding sequence is TGTGCCAGCAGCCCTTACTCCGGGGAGCTGTTTTTT. It yields the protein CASSPYSGELFF. The chain recombines TRBV9 with TRBJ2-2; D unresolved. V was pared by 4 bases and J by 6 bases, with 7 bases between. The CDR3 sequence is 12 residues long. The germline V gene encodes CDR1 SGDLS and CDR2 YYNGEE.

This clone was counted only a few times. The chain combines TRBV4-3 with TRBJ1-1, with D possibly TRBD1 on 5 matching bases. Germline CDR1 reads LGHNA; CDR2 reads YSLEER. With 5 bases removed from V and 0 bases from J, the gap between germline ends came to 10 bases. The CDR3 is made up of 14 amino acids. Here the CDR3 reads CASSEGLLNTEAFF. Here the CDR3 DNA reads TGCGCCAGCAGCGAGGGACTGTTGAACACTGAAGCTTTCTTT.

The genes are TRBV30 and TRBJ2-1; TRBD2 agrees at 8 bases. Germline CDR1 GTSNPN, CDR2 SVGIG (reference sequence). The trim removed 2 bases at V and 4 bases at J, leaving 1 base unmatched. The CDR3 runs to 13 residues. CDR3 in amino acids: CAWSLAGYNEQFF. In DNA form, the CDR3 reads TGTGCCTGGAGTTTAGCGGGATACAATGAGCAGTTCTTC.

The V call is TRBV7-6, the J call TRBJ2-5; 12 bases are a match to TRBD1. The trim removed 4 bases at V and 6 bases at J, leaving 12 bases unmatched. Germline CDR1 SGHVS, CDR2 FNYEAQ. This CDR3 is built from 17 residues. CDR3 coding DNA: TGTGCCAGCAGCTATGGGACAGGGGGCGCTGGGACCCAGACCCAGTACTTC. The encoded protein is CASSYGTGGAGTQTQYF.

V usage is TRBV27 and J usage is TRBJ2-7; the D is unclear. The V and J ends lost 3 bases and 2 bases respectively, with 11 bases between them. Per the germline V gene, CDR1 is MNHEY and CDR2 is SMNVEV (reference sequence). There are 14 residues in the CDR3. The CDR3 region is CASSFRQVPYEQYF. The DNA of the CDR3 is TGTGCCAGCAGTTTCAGGCAGGTCCCCTACGAGCAGTACTTC.

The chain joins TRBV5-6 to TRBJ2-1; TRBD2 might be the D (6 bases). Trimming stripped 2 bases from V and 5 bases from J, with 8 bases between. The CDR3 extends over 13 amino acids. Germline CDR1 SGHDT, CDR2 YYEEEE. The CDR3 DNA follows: TGTGCCAGCAGCTTCGGACTACACAATGAGCAGTTCTTC. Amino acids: CASSFGLHNEQFF.

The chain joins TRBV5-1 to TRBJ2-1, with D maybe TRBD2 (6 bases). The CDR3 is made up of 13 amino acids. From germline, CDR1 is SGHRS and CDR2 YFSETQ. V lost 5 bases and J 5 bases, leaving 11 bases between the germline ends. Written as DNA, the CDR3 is TGCGCCAGCAGACTAGCTCCAGACAATGAGCAGTTCTTC. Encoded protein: CASRLAPDNEQFF.

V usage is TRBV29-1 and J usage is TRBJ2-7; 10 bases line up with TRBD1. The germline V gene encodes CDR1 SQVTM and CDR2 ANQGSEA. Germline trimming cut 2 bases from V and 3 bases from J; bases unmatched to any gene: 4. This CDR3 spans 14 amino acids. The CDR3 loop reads CSVEIGQGGYEQYF. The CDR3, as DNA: TGCAGCGTTGAAATAGGACAGGGGGGCTACGAGCAGTACTTC.

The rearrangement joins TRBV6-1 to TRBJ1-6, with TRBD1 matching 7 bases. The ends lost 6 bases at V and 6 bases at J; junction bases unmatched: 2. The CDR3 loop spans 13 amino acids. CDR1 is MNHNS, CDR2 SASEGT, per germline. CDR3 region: CASRTGTNSPLHF. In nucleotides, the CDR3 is TGTGCCAGCAGGACAGGGACTAATTCACCCCTCCACTTT.

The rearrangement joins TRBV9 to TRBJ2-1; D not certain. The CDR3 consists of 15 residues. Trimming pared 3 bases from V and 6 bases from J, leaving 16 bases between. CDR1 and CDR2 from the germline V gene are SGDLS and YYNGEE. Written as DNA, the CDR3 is TGTGCCAGCAGCGAGTACCAATTTAGTCTCAATGAGCAGTTCTTC. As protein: CASSEYQFSLNEQFF.

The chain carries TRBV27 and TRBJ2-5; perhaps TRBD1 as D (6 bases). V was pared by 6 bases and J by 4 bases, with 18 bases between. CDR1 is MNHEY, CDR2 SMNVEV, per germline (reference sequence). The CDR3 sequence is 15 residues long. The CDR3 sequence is CASSAVFRGPETQYF. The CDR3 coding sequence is TGTGCCAGCAGCGCAGTCTTCAGGGGACCAGAGACCCAGTACTTC.

Here the CDR3 reads CASSDDSYEQYF. CDR3 DNA sequence: TGCGCCAGCAGCGATGACAGCTACGAGCAGTACTTC. The V gene is TRBV5-1, the J gene TRBJ2-7; D is perhaps TRBD1 (5 bases). Trimming cost V 4 bases and J 3 bases, with 8 bases left between them. Germline CDR1 SGHRS, CDR2 YFSETQ. The CDR3 covers 12 residues. Supplemented by reference TRBV5-1 and TRBJ2-7, the full variable domain reads KAGVTQTPRYLIKTRGQQVTLSCSPISGHRSVSWYQQTPGQGLQFLFEYFSETQRNKGNFPGRFSGRQFSNSRSEMNVSTLELGDSALYLCASSDDSYEQYFGPGTRLTVT.

CDR3 in DNA: TGCGCCAGCAGCTTGGACCGGACTAGCCCCAATGCGCAGTATTTT. Translation gives CASSLDRTSPNAQYF. The chain couples TRBV5-1 to TRBJ2-3; the match to TRBD2 covers 8 bases. The V segment lost 0 bases and the J segment 10 bases; nucleotides outside the gene matches: 10. The CDR3 loop spans 15 amino acids. CDR1 and CDR2 from the germline V gene are SGHRS and YFSETQ.

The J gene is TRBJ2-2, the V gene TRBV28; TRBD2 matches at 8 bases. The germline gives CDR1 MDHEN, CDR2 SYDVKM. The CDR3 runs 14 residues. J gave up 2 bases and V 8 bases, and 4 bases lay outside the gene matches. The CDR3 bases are TGTGCCAGCGGGACTAGTTTAAACACCGGGGAGCTGTTTTTT. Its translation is CASGTSLNTGELFF.

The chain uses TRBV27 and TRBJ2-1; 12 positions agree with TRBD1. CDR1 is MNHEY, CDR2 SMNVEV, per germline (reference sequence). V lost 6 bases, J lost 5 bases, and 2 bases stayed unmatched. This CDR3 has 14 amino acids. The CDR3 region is CASRGQGAHNEQFF. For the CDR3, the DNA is TGTGCCAGCAGGGGACAGGGGGCTCACAATGAGCAGTTCTTC.

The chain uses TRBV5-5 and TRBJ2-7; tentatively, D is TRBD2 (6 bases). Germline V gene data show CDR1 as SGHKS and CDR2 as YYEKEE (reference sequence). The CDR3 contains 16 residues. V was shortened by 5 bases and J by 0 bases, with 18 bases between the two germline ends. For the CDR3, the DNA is TGTGCCAGCAGGGGATCCGCCGGGACTGGCTCCTACGAGCAGTACTTC. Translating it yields CASRGSAGTGSYEQYF.

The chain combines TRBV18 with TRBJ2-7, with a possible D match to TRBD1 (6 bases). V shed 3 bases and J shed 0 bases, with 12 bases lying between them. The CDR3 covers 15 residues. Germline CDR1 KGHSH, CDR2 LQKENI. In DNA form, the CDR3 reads TGTGCCAGCTCACCCAGACAGGAGAGCTCCTACGAGCAGTACTTC. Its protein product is CASSPRQESSYEQYF.

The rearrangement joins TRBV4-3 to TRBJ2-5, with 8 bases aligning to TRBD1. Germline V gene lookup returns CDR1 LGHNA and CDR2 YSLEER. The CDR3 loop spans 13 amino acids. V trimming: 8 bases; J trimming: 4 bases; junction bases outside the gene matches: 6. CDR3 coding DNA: TGCGCCAGCTCAACAGGGGGGAGAGAGACCCAGTACTTC. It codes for CASSTGGRETQYF.

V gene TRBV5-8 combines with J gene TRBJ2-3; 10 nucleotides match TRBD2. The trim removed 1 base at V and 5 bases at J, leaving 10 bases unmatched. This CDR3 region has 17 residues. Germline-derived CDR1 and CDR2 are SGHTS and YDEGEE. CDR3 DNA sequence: TGTGCCAGCAGCTTGAGCGGGAGGGCCAGGTTGAAAGATACGCAGTATTTT. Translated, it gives CASSLSGRARLKDTQYF.

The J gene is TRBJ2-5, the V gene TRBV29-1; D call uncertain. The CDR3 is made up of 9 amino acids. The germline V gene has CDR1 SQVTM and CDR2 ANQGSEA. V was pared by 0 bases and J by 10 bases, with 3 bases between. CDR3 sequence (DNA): TGCAGCGTTGAAGAGCGCCAGTACTTC. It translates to CSVEERQYF.

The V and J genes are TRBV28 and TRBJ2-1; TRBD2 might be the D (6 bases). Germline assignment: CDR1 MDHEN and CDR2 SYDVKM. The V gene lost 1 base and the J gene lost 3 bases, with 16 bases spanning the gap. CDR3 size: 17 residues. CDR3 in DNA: TGTGCCAGCAGTTTATCCCTAAGCGGGCTAGGCTACAATGAGCAGTTCTTC. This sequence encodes CASSLSLSGLGYNEQFF.

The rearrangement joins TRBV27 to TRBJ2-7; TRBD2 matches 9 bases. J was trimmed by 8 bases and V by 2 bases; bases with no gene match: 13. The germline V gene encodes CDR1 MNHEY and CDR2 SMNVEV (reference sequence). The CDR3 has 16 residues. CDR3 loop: CASSLRLAGTPTKQYF. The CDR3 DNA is TGTGCCAGCAGTTTAAGGCTAGCGGGGACTCCTACGAAGCAGTACTTC.